This T cell receptor (beta chain) stems from a study of T cell responses to AZD1222 COVID-19 vaccine. Study summary: Pooled together were second doses at about 4 or about 12 weeks.

Trimming took 7 bases from V and 2 from J, leaving 9 bases between them. The CDR3 has 13 amino acids. Study-wide findings and caveats: Reportedly, nearly half the spike-specific TCRs target unmutated variant regions. Spike-specific TCR breadth and depth both grew after two AZD1222 doses. It should be noted that donors were predominantly white British and more often female, and clonal diversity was possibly underestimated.

Produced via immunoSEQ multiplex PCR; TCRdb's table is partial and in-frame only. The sample shows approximately 120,000 clones, roughly 91% of them seen only once. Turning to this clone: Its matching antigen is unknown.

This chain joins TRBV12-3 or TRBV12-4 and TRBJ1-3; D may be TRBD1 (6 bases). Source: peripheral blood, taken on day 0 of AZD1222 vaccination. This receptor was taken from an adult in good health. CDR3 in amino acids: CASTGGPGNTIYF. CDR3 coding DNA: TGTGCCAGCACGGGGGGCCCTGGAAACACCATATATTTT.